Sequencing of this T cell receptor beta chain was carried out in a study of tumor and adjacent non-tumor tissue in lung cancer. The wider study: Histology: about 13 adenocarcinoma, a couple of squamous cell carcinoma, 1 small cell lung cancer. Each sample yielded 3.5 million to 5 million productive TCRbeta reads on average.

TCRbeta libraries were built with three rounds of nested PCR, modified from ARM-PCR. TCRdb re-derived calls from the multiplex PCR reads in MiXCR, one entry per CDR3 protein. Among tens of thousands of distinct CDR3 sequences, roughly two thirds were seen once, and the ten largest hold roughly 10%. The CDR3 loop spans 12 amino acids. On this clonotype itself: What it recognizes is unknown. The junction departs from germline at one end; a sequencing error may be responsible.

Study conclusions and caveats: Significantly higher TCR diversity was found in tumor than normal lung.

The template was RNA from unsorted bulk tissue. The chain joins TRBV12-3 or TRBV12-4 to TRBJ2-3; D remains unclear. The sample taken for sequencing was lung tumor tissue. This receptor was taken from a woman aged 40 to 55 with non-small cell lung cancer. CDR3 bases: TGTGCCAGCAGTCCGAGTGGGGATACGCTGTATTTT. Translation: CASSPSGDTLYF.